The 20 T cell receptor beta chains below all came from one sample that was sequenced in a study of T cells in Graves' hyperthyroidism and ophthalmopathy. RNA transcripts served as the template for amplifying TCR beta CDR3 regions. HTBI primers drove first-round RT-PCR of the TCR CDR3. TCRdb redid the calling of the multiplex PCR reads with MiXCR, one entry per CDR3 protein. The sample holds 700,000 or so distinct CDR3 sequences; less than 20% are singletons and the top ten take approximately 8.4%. Sequenced: blood. These receptors were obtained from a young man with Graves' hyperthyroidism.

This clonotype was seen a handful of times. The rearrangement uses TRBV29-1 and TRBJ1-3; D is unresolved. Trimming cost V 6 bases and J 0 bases, with 15 bases left between them. The CDR3 has 15 amino acids. Germline V gives CDR1 SQVTM, CDR2 ANQGSEA. The DNA for the CDR3 is TGCAGCGTGATGCGGCAACTCCCCTCTGGAAACACCATATATTTT. It codes for CSVMRQLPSGNTIYF.

V gene TRBV20-1 combines with J gene TRBJ1-5; TRBD1 matches at 7 bases. Unmatched junction bases numbered 4, after V lost 1 base and J lost 7 bases. In germline, CDR1 is DFQATT, CDR2 SNEGSKA (reference sequence). The CDR3 consists of 13 residues. CDR3 nucleotide sequence: TGCAGTGCTAGAGCCACAGGGGAGCAGCCCCAGCATTTT. Amino acids: CSARATGEQPQHF.

In this sample, this clonotype turned up many times. The genes are TRBV28 and TRBJ2-2, with D uncertain. This CDR3 is built from 14 residues. Trimming pared 1 base from V and 7 bases from J, leaving 10 bases between. CDR1 MDHEN and CDR2 SYDVKM come from the germline V gene. DNA of the CDR3: TGTGCCAGCAGTTTATTCCTAGTAGGCGGGGAGCTGTTTTTT. Encoded protein: CASSLFLVGGELFF.

The chain combines TRBV5-1 with TRBJ2-6; 12 nucleotides match TRBD1. Trimming at V came to 4 bases and at J to 2 bases, leaving 10 bases not matched to a gene. CDR3 length equals 19 residues. Germline CDR1 is SGHRS and CDR2 is YFSETQ. In DNA form, the CDR3 reads TGCGCCAGCAGCGCGGGACCGGGACAGGGGGCTGCTGGGGCCAACGTCCTGACTTTC. Protein sequence: CASSAGPGQGAAGANVLTF.

The chain carries TRBV12-3 or TRBV12-4 and TRBJ2-5, with D possibly TRBD1 on 6 matching bases. The CDR3 is 13 amino acids. Trimming stripped 3 bases from V and 7 bases from J, with 12 bases between. CDR3: CASSFELGGTQYF. The CDR3 nucleotides are TGTGCCAGCAGTTTCGAATTAGGGGGGACCCAGTACTTC.

This clonotype has at least ten counts. V and J are TRBV29-1 and TRBJ1-1, with unresolved D. The CDR3 extends over 10 amino acids. V was trimmed by 7 bases and J by 0 bases, leaving 3 bases between them. The germline gives CDR1 SQVTM, CDR2 ANQGSEA. CDR3 nucleotide sequence: TGCAGCGCCCTGAACACTGAAGCTTTCTTT. Translated: CSALNTEAFF. The full variable domain, rest sourced from reference TRBV29-1 and TRBJ1-1, is SAVISQKPSRDICQRGTSLTIQCQVDSQVTMMFWYRQQPGQSLTLIATANQGSEATYESGFVIDKFPISRPNLTFSTLTVSNMSPEDSSIYLCSALNTEAFFGQGTRLTVV.

The V call is TRBV7-6, the J call TRBJ2-2, with D perhaps given as TRBD1 or TRBD2 (5 bases each). V was pared by 4 bases and J by 1 base, with 10 bases between. The germline gives CDR1 SGHVS, CDR2 FNYEAQ. The CDR3 extends over 15 amino acids. DNA for the CDR3: TGTGCCAGCAGCTGGGGACCAAAGAACACCGGGGAGCTGTTTTTT. Its translation: CASSWGPKNTGELFF.

In its sample, this clonotype was seen many times. This chain connects TRBV20-1 to TRBJ2-7; the D is unclear. The V gene lost 0 bases and the J gene lost 0 bases, with 6 bases spanning the gap. The CDR3 contains 13 residues. Germline V gene lookup returns CDR1 DFQATT and CDR2 SNEGSKA (reference sequence). The CDR3 sequence: CSAREGYSYEQYF. For the CDR3, the DNA is TGCAGTGCTAGAGAGGGATACTCCTACGAGCAGTACTTC.

This clonotype occurred many times. The V gene is TRBV20-1, the J gene TRBJ1-1; TRBD1 might be the D (5 bases). The CDR3 covers 15 residues. Germline V gene data show CDR1 as DFQATT and CDR2 as SNEGSKA (reference sequence). V was cut by 1 base and J by 3 bases, with 15 bases left in between. CDR3: CSARGVWGTHTEAFF. CDR3 sequence (DNA): TGCAGTGCTAGAGGGGTATGGGGGACTCACACTGAAGCTTTCTTT.

This clonotype was counted at least ten times. V is TRBV7-3 and J is TRBJ2-2; no definite D call. With 1 base removed from V and 5 bases from J, the gap between germline ends came to 5 bases. Per germline, CDR1 SGHTA and CDR2 FQGTGA. This CDR3 comprises 13 residues. CDR3 DNA: TGTGCCAGCAGCTTAAAAGGGACCGGGGAGCTGTTTTTT. Its translation: CASSLKGTGELFF.

This clonotype was counted ten times or more. The chain has TRBV6-6 and TRBJ2-7; 7 nucleotides agree with TRBD2. In germline, CDR1 is MNHNY, CDR2 SVGAGI (reference sequence). The CDR3 is 15 residues long. V lost 0 bases, J lost 0 bases, and 2 bases stayed unmatched. The CDR3 DNA is TGTGCCAGCAGTTACTCCGGGGAGGGCTCCTACGAGCAGTACTTC. Translating it yields CASSYSGEGSYEQYF.

This clonotype occurred a few times. The chain joins TRBV28 to TRBJ1-4; possible D gene TRBD1, 6 bases. Trimming left V 5 bases short and J 5 bases short, with 18 bases between. CDR1 is MDHEN, CDR2 SYDVKM, per germline. The CDR3 contains 16 residues. CDR3 protein: CASSTRTVYPNEKLFF. Written as DNA, the CDR3 is TGTGCCAGCAGTACTCGGACAGTTTATCCGAATGAAAAACTGTTTTTT.

This chain connects TRBV24-1 to TRBJ2-5; TRBD2 agrees at 7 bases. Germline assignment: CDR1 KGHDR and CDR2 SFDVKD. Trimming at V came to 0 bases and at J to 5 bases, leaving 2 bases not matched to a gene. The CDR3 covers 14 residues. The CDR3 DNA follows: TGTGCCACCAGTGATTTGGGACTAGACGAGACCCAGTACTTC. Its translation: CATSDLGLDETQYF.

This clonotype was counted between two and nine times. A much more abundant neighbour one base away suggests this may be a read error. CDR3 DNA sequence: TGTGCCAGCACCCCGGAACTGAACACCGGGGGGCTGTTTTTT. Its translation: CASTPELNTGGLFF. J is TRBJ2-2 and V is TRBV11-2; D is possibly TRBD2 (6 bases). Germline V gene data show CDR1 as SGHAT and CDR2 as FQNNGV. The CDR3 extends over 14 amino acids.

This clonotype was seen repeatedly, ten times or more. The chain has TRBV2 and TRBJ1-2; D remains unclear. This CDR3 contains 11 residues. Germline assignment: CDR1 SNHLY and CDR2 FYNNEI. V shed 7 bases and J shed 3 bases, with 6 bases lying between them. For the CDR3, the DNA is TGTGCCAGCACCTACGACTATGGCTACACCTTC. It yields the protein CASTYDYGYTF.

J is TRBJ2-2 and V is TRBV9, with D possibly being TRBD2 (6 bases). The CDR3 spans 16 residues. V gave up 4 bases and J gave up 2 bases, with 15 bases separating them. From germline, CDR1 is SGDLS and CDR2 YYNGEE. CDR3 loop: CASSSRVADNTGELFF. The CDR3 region has the DNA TGTGCCAGCAGCAGCCGGGTAGCGGATAACACCGGGGAGCTGTTTTTT. The entire variable domain, with the rest obtained from reference TRBV9 and TRBJ2-2, is as follows: DSGVTQTPKHLITATGQRVTLRCSPRSGDLSVYWYQQSLDQGLQFLIQYYNGEERAKGNILERFSAQQFPDLHSELNLSSLELGDSALYFCASSSRVADNTGELFFGEGSRLTVL.

This clonotype was found many times. This sequence joins TRBV6-1 and TRBJ1-5, with TRBD1 matching over 7 bases. This CDR3 region has 13 residues. CDR1 is MNHNS and CDR2 is SASEGT in the germline V gene. V lost 8 bases and J lost 3; bases outside the gene matches: 4. The CDR3 nucleotides are TGTGCCAGCCGGGACAGCTACAATCAGCCCCAGCATTTT. This translates into CASRDSYNQPQHF.

This clonotype has ten or more counts. This chain connects TRBV18 to TRBJ1-1, with D perhaps matching TRBD1 (6 bases). The V gene's germline CDR1 is KGHSH and CDR2 LQKENI. The germline V and J ends were trimmed by 4 bases and 4 bases, with 13 bases remaining between them. CDR3 length: 14 residues. The chain's CDR3 is CASSLGTRGTEAFF. The CDR3 DNA sequence: TGTGCCAGCTCACTCGGAACCAGGGGCACTGAAGCTTTCTTT. Full variable domain (outside the CDR3, taken from reference TRBV18 and TRBJ1-1): NAGVMQNPRHLVRRRGQEARLRCSPMKGHSHVYWYRQLPEEGLKFMVYLQKENIIDESGMPKERFSAEFPKEGPSILRIQQVVRGDSAAYFCASSLGTRGTEAFFGQGTRLTVV.

This clonotype showed up just a few times. The rearrangement links TRBV11-3 to TRBJ2-5; 7 bases line up with TRBD1. The trim removed 5 bases at V and 4 bases at J, leaving 13 bases unmatched. The length of the CDR3 is 16 residues. CDR1 and CDR2 from the germline V gene are SGHNT and YENEEA. The DNA for the CDR3 is TGTGCCAGCAGCCCACCTGTACAGGGGCCGGGAGAGACCCAGTACTTC. This encodes CASSPPVQGPGETQYF.

This clonotype was counted ten times or more. This chain connects TRBV7-2 to TRBJ2-3; 8 bases align to TRBD2. Germline trimming cut 4 bases from V and 1 base from J; bases unmatched to any gene: 7. This CDR3 spans 16 amino acids. Germline values: CDR1 SGHTA, CDR2 FQGNSA. This CDR3 reads CASSSKRELGTDTQYF. The CDR3 bases are TGTGCCAGCAGCTCTAAGCGGGAGTTAGGCACAGATACGCAGTATTTT. The full variable domain, with the rest looked up from reference TRBV7-2 and TRBJ2-3, is GAGVSQSPSNKVTEKGKDVELRCDPISGHTALYWYRQSLGQGLEFLIYFQGNSAPDKSGLPSDRFSAERTGGSVSTLTIQRTQQEDSAVYLCASSSKRELGTDTQYFGPGTRLTVL.